These 4 T cell receptor beta chains originate from one sample sequenced in a study of beta chain features in type 1 diabetes. General study findings and limits: Among patients with Type 1 diabetes, TCRB CDR3s were moderately but significantly shorter in every one of the four CD4+ subsets.

Isolated RNA was reverse transcribed in full, so expressed TCRB transcripts were sequenced. Sequencing was performed with immunoSEQ multiplex PCR; in TCRdb, only in-frame clones are kept and a portion is missing. Found here are more than 150,000 clones, about 10% of them singletons; the top ten hold approximately 0.7%. No antigen has been assigned to these receptors. The sequencing sample was made of central memory CD4+ T cells from blood. The receptor set was obtained from a woman younger than 45 with type 1 diabetes.

This clone was counted between two and nine times. The chain recombines TRBV6-5 with TRBJ1-1; the D gene is possibly TRBD1 (6 bases). CDR3 size: 13 residues. Trimming shortened V by 5 bases and J by 3 bases, and 10 bases separated the two germline ends. Germline V CDR1 and CDR2: MNHEY, SVGAGI. CDR3 in DNA: TGTGCCAGCAGTAATTACAGGGACACTGAAGCTTTCTTT. Protein sequence: CASSNYRDTEAFF.

This clone has only a few counts. The CDR3 bases are TGTGCCAGCAGCAAAACCCCAGCGGGAGGGCCTAATACGCAGTATTTT. This translates into CASSKTPAGGPNTQYF. The rearrangement links TRBV21-1 to TRBJ2-3; the table names TRBD2, a call not compared with the DNA. TRBV21-1 is flagged as a pseudogene. There are 16 residues in the CDR3.

This clone turned up a few times. The gene calls are TRBV7-6 and TRBJ2-1, with D possibly TRBD2 on 6 matching bases. Germline V gives CDR1 SGHVS, CDR2 FNYEAQ. V was clipped by 5 bases and J by 3 bases, with 14 bases between them. The CDR3 runs to 15 residues. The CDR3 here is CASSQGSSGYNEQFF. CDR3 DNA: TGTGCCAGCAGCCAAGGCAGTAGCGGCTACAATGAGCAGTTCTTC. Full variable domain (outside the CDR3, taken from reference TRBV7-6 and TRBJ2-1): GAGVSQSPRYKVTKRGQDVALRCDPISGHVSLYWYRQALGQGPEFLTYFNYEAQQDKSGLPNDRFSAERPEGSISTLTIQRTEQRDSAMYRCASSQGSSGYNEQFFGPGTRLTVL.

This clone occurred a few times. The gene calls are TRBV9 and TRBJ2-7; 7 bases map to TRBD2. Trimming took 1 base from V and 2 from J; bases not matched to a gene: 6. Germline CDR1 SGDLS, CDR2 YYNGEE. The CDR3 is made up of 15 amino acids. The DNA for the CDR3 is TGTGCCAGCAGCGTACTGGGGGAGGGCCCCTACGAGCAGTACTTC. As protein: CASSVLGEGPYEQYF.